Following are 27 T cell receptor beta chains from one sample sequenced in a study of blood T cell repertoires in COVID-19. Produced via immunoSEQ multiplex PCR; TCRdb's table is partial and in-frame only. Of some 180,000 clones listed, around 82% are singletons. Sequencing was carried out using PBMCs or T cells enriched from blood (not recorded which). Receptors were obtained from a woman between 55 and 75 years old with acute COVID-19.

The chain is built from TRBV28 and TRBJ2-7; 7 bases line up with TRBD1. This CDR3 contains 13 residues. Trimming cost V 6 bases and J 6 bases; bases outside gene matches: 8. Germline values: CDR1 MDHEN, CDR2 SYDVKM. The CDR3 sequence is CASSRTGPFEQYV. CDR3 nucleotides: TGTGCCAGCAGCCGGACAGGACCTTTCGAGCAGTACGTC.

The CDR3 coding sequence is TGTGCCAGCAGTAGCCCGGGAAACTATGGCTACACCTTC. Translating it yields CASSSPGNYGYTF. The rearrangement joins TRBV6-5 to TRBJ1-2; no firm D call. CDR3 length: 13 amino acids. Germline V CDR1 and CDR2: MNHEY, SVGAGI. The ends were cut back, 5 bases at V and 2 bases at J, with 9 bases in the middle.

Here the CDR3 DNA reads TGTGCCAGCAGCACAGGATTCGATGGCTACACCTTC. Amino acid sequence: CASSTGFDGYTF. The rearrangement joins TRBV28 to TRBJ1-2, with a weak D call TRBD1 (5 bases). CDR1 and CDR2 (germline): MDHEN, SYDVKM. V gave up 6 bases and J gave up 6 bases, with 11 bases separating them. The CDR3 has 12 residues.

The chain has TRBV19 and TRBJ2-3; D is ambiguous. The CDR3 is made up of 16 amino acids. CDR1 is LNHDA, CDR2 SQIVND, per germline (reference sequence). Trimming shortened V by 1 base and J by 5 bases, and 16 bases separated the two germline ends. CDR3 DNA sequence: TGTGCCAGTAGTATAGGTAACAGCCTATTCTTAGATACGCAGTATTTT. Translation: CASSIGNSLFLDTQYF.

The genes are TRBV7-6 and TRBJ1-2; D gene unclear. Looked up from germline, CDR1 is SGHVS and CDR2 is FNYEAQ. With 1 base removed from V and 3 bases from J, the gap between germline ends came to 12 bases. The CDR3 runs 15 residues. CDR3 nucleotides: TGTGCCAGCAGCTTAGGAGGACGGAGGGACTATGGCTACACCTTC. Protein: CASSLGGRRDYGYTF.

The rearrangement links TRBV30 to TRBJ1-3, with D tentatively TRBD1 (6 bases). Trimming cost V 5 bases and J 0 bases, with 20 bases left between them. The CDR3 is made up of 17 amino acids. Per germline, CDR1 GTSNPN and CDR2 SVGIG (reference sequence). The CDR3, as DNA: TGTGCCTGGGACTGGGACACGAGGGACCCCTCTGGAAACACCATATATTTT. Encoded protein: CAWDWDTRDPSGNTIYF.

The chain couples TRBV28 to TRBJ2-3; D unclear. The CDR3 runs 10 residues. Germline V gives CDR1 MDHEN, CDR2 SYDVKM. With 5 bases removed from V and 8 bases from J, the gap between germline ends came to 5 bases. CDR3 DNA sequence: TGTGCCAGCAGTCGACTTACGCAGTATTTT. The encoded protein is CASSRLTQYF.

The chain recombines TRBV19 with TRBJ1-5, with D perhaps matching TRBD1 (6 bases). The V gene lost 3 bases and the J gene lost 0 bases, with 15 bases spanning the gap. This CDR3 region has 17 residues. Looked up from germline, CDR1 is LNHDA and CDR2 is SQIVND (reference sequence). In DNA, the CDR3 is TGTGCCAGTAGTATCCCCGCAGGGGCCTATAGCAATCAGCCCCAGCATTTT. Translation gives CASSIPAGAYSNQPQHF.

The chain has TRBV30 and TRBJ2-5, with a weak D call TRBD2 (6 bases). V lost 2 bases to trimming and J lost 2 bases, with 9 bases between them. CDR1 and CDR2 from the germline V gene are GTSNPN and SVGIG (reference sequence). The CDR3 contains 13 residues. CDR3 loop: CAWSRSGQETQYF. CDR3 nucleotide sequence: TGTGCCTGGAGTCGGAGCGGGCAAGAGACCCAGTACTTC.

The chain combines TRBV5-4 with TRBJ2-3; 12 bases match TRBD2. From germline, CDR1 is SGHNT and CDR2 YYREEE (reference sequence). The CDR3 totals 16 residues. Trimming cost V 3 bases and J 3 bases; bases outside gene matches: 5. CDR3 in amino acids: CASSYLAGGRTDTQYF. Here the CDR3 DNA reads TGTGCCAGCAGCTACCTAGCGGGGGGGCGTACAGATACGCAGTATTTT.

This clone was picked up a small number of times. The rearrangement joins TRBV18 to TRBJ1-2; D possibly corresponds to TRBD1 (6 bases). Looked up from germline, CDR1 is KGHSH and CDR2 is LQKENI. This CDR3 is built from 16 residues. V lost 3 bases and J 0 bases, leaving 14 bases between the germline ends. The CDR3 DNA is TGTGCCAGCTCACCCGGACAGTTGCGAGCTAACTATGGCTACACCTTC. It encodes CASSPGQLRANYGYTF.

This clone was seen only once. V gene TRBV6-6 combines with J gene TRBJ1-1; D unclear. The germline gives CDR1 MNHNY, CDR2 SVGAGI (reference sequence). Trimming took 0 bases from V and 3 from J, leaving 14 bases between them. CDR3 length: 16 residues. CDR3 sequence: CASSYSIPARYTEAFF. DNA for the CDR3: TGTGCCAGCAGTTACTCGATCCCCGCTAGGTACACTGAAGCTTTCTTT.

The chain's CDR3 is CASSDGQSLPFRTYEQYF. Here the CDR3 DNA reads TGCGCCAGCAGCGATGGACAGTCACTCCCCTTTCGGACCTACGAGCAGTACTTC. The chain is built from TRBV10-2 and TRBJ2-7; possible D gene TRBD1, 6 bases. Deletions cut 6 bases from V and 2 bases from J, with 26 bases between. The CDR3 loop spans 18 amino acids. The germline gives CDR1 WSHSY, CDR2 SAAADI.

The V call is TRBV29-1, the J call TRBJ1-5; perhaps TRBD1 as D (6 bases). Germline CDR1 is SQVTM and CDR2 is ANQGSEA. V was cut by 8 bases and J by 3 bases, with 14 bases left in between. This CDR3 contains 13 residues. CDR3 DNA: TGCAGCACAAAGACAGGAAACAATCAGCCCCAGCATTTT. Amino acid sequence: CSTKTGNNQPQHF.

The chain is built from TRBV12-5 and TRBJ2-2; 12 nucleotides line up with TRBD2. Germline V gives CDR1 LGHNT, CDR2 FRNRAP. J was trimmed by 6 bases and V by 7 bases; bases with no gene match: 15. The CDR3 covers 18 residues. The CDR3 loop reads CASAIGTSGSSHPGELFF. The CDR3 DNA reads TGTGCTAGTGCGATAGGGACTAGCGGGTCGAGTCACCCCGGGGAGCTGTTTTTT.

The J gene is TRBJ1-6, the V gene TRBV5-1; possible D gene TRBD1, 6 bases. Germline values: CDR1 SGHRS, CDR2 YFSETQ. The CDR3 is made up of 16 amino acids. Trimming took off 3 bases at V and 3 bases at J, with 13 bases between the two ends. CDR3 sequence (DNA): TGCGCCAGCAGCTCATCCAGGGGCGACTATAATTCACCCCTCCACTTT. Translating it yields CASSSSRGDYNSPLHF.

The chain has TRBV3-1 (or the pseudogene TRBV3-2) and TRBJ2-2, with 8 bases identical to TRBD2. Germline V gene sequence: CDR1 LGHDT, CDR2 YNNKEL (reference sequence). This CDR3 region has 15 residues. V dropped 4 bases and J dropped 2; count of bases not matched to a gene: 3. CDR3 sequence (DNA): TGTGCCAGCAGCCGGATAGCGGGAAACACCGGGGAGCTGTTTTTT. Protein product: CASSRIAGNTGELFF.

The DNA for the CDR3 is TGCGCCAGCAGCCAGGCTCCGGACTCCAGCACAGATACGCAGTATTTT. This encodes CASSQAPDSSTDTQYF. The chain is built from TRBV4-1 and TRBJ2-3; weak D call: TRBD2 (5 bases). The germline V gene encodes CDR1 MGHRA and CDR2 YSYEKL. V was clipped by 3 bases and J by 0 bases, with 13 bases between them. The CDR3 spans 16 residues.

This chain uses TRBV10-3 with TRBJ2-1; 11 nucleotides agree with TRBD2. The CDR3 sequence is 19 residues long. The ends lost 2 bases at V and 0 bases at J; junction bases unmatched: 9. Germline V gives CDR1 ENHRY, CDR2 SYGVKD. The CDR3 loop is CAISEVGTSGQSSYNEQFF. The CDR3 nucleotides are TGTGCCATCAGTGAGGTAGGGACTAGCGGACAGAGCTCCTACAATGAGCAGTTCTTC.

The chain recombines TRBV2 with TRBJ1-2, with D possibly TRBD1 on 6 matching bases. V was cut by 3 bases and J by 4 bases, with 18 bases left in between. The CDR3 loop spans 16 amino acids. Germline CDR1 is SNHLY and CDR2 is FYNNEI. This CDR3 reads CASSEGGARRSYGYTF. CDR3 DNA sequence: TGTGCCAGCAGTGAGGGGGGGGCCCGGCGAAGCTATGGCTACACCTTC.

This CDR3 reads CAISETGGDTEAFF. The CDR3 region has the DNA TGTGCCATCAGTGAGACAGGGGGGGACACTGAAGCTTTCTTT. The rearrangement uses TRBV10-3 and TRBJ1-1; 8 bases map to TRBD1. V lost 2 bases to trimming and J lost 3 bases; unmatched junction nucleotides: 2. The CDR3 has 14 residues. The germline CDR1 and CDR2 sequences are ENHRY and SYGVKD.

The chain employs TRBV9 and TRBJ2-2, with 8 nucleotides matching TRBD1. After removal of 0 bases from V and 1 base from J, the junction contained 8 bases not matched to a gene. The CDR3 contains 18 residues. Germline V lookup: CDR1 SGDLS, CDR2 YYNGEE. CDR3 region: CASSVGPGGAVNTGELFF. CDR3 nucleotide sequence: TGTGCCAGCAGCGTAGGACCAGGGGGCGCCGTGAACACCGGGGAGCTGTTTTTT.

CDR3 sequence reads: CASRLTSIGTQYF. The DNA of the CDR3 is TGTGCCAGCAGGCTGACTAGTATTGGGACCCAGTACTTC. V is TRBV21-1 and J is TRBJ2-5; the D call in the table, TRBD2, was not verified against the DNA. TRBV21-1 is deemed a pseudogene. The length of the CDR3 is 13 residues.

This chain connects TRBV7-2 to TRBJ2-2; D unclear. The germline V and J ends were trimmed by 4 bases and 3 bases, with 9 bases remaining between them. This CDR3 is built from 14 residues. CDR1 and CDR2 (germline): SGHTA, FQGNSA. The CDR3 protein is CASSSIIDTGELFF. In nucleotides, the CDR3 is TGTGCCAGCAGCTCGATTATAGACACCGGGGAGCTGTTTTTT.

The genes are TRBV30 and TRBJ1-1; 10 bases match TRBD1. After removal of 5 bases from V and 3 bases from J, the junction contained 3 bases not matched to a gene. This CDR3 has 13 amino acids. Per germline, CDR1 GTSNPN and CDR2 SVGIG (reference sequence). The CDR3 loop is CAWSGQGDTEAFF. DNA for the CDR3: TGTGCCTGGTCCGGACAGGGGGACACTGAAGCTTTCTTT.

This chain joins TRBV18 and TRBJ1-2; a weak D match, TRBD1 (6 bases). From germline, CDR1 is KGHSH and CDR2 LQKENI. V lost 0 bases, J lost 8 bases, and 13 bases lay in between. This CDR3 has 14 residues. This CDR3 is CASSPPNRVGGYTF. The CDR3 region has the DNA TGTGCCAGCTCACCACCTAACAGGGTGGGCGGCTACACCTTC.

This chain links TRBV12-3 or TRBV12-4 with TRBJ1-3; 8 nucleotides match TRBD1. V was clipped by 6 bases and J by 12 bases; unmatched bases: 4. The CDR3 runs to 11 residues. Here the CDR3 reads CASSPGTGIYF. In DNA, the CDR3 is TGTGCCAGCAGCCCCGGGACAGGCATATATTTT.